The clone carrying this T cell receptor (beta chain) came up once. This sample was included in a study of immune evolution from preneoplasia to lung adenocarcinoma. After pathologic assessment, macro-dissection selected premalignant or tumor cells for extraction. Sequencing was performed with immunoSEQ multiplex PCR; in TCRdb, only in-frame clones are kept and a portion is missing. The sample contains about 3,500 clones, around 78% of which appear only once. The germline V gene encodes CDR1 SGHNT and CDR2 YYREEE (reference sequence). The CDR3 sequence is 13 residues long. Trimming cost V 2 bases and J 2 bases, with 7 bases left between them.

This sequence joins TRBV5-4 and TRBJ1-1; D not resolved. The TCR sequence derives from a person aged 60-79 years with lung adenocarcinoma. Input material: FFPE minimally invasive lung adenocarcinoma tissue. DNA for the CDR3: TGTGCCAGCAGCTTTACACTCAACACTGAAGCTTTCTTT. Protein: CASSFTLNTEAFF.